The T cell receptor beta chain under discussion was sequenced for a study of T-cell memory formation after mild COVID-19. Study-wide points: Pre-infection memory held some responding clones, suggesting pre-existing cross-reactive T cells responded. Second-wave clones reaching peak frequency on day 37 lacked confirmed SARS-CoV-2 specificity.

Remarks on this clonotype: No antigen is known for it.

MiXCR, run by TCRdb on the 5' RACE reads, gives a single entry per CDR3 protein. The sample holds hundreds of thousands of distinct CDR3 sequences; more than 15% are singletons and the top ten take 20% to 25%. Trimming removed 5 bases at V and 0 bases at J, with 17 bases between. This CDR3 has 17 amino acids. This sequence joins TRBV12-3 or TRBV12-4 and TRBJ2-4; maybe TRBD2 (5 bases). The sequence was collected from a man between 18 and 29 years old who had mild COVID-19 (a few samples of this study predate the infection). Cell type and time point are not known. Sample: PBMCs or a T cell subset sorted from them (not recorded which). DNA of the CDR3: TGTGCCAGCAGTCCCTTGGTTAGCGTACTAGCCAAAAACATTCAGTACTTC. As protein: CASSPLVSVLAKNIQYF.